A selection of T cell receptor beta chains follows, all from one sample in a study of T-cell reconstitution after alpha-beta-depleted transplantation in children. TCRdb re-called the PCR reads through MiXCR, storing one row per CDR3 protein. The table records about 610,000 distinct CDR3 sequences, 8% to 11% of them present only once. The source was PBMCs from the stem cell graft donor, collected from the stem cell graft. These receptor sequences come from a human donor who donated a stem cell graft to a child with acute myeloid leukemia. Each CDR3 is given with its conserved first and last residue. Fields, in order: clone size, D gene, V gene, J gene, CDR3 DNA, CDR3 protein. The D gene is left open where the match is weak. Only some rows state a clone size, as once, few, many or a class for expanded clones.

few,-,TRBV5-1,TRBJ2-1,TGCGCCAGCAGCTTGGTCCCCCTGACAGGCAATGAGCAGTTCTTC,CASSLVPLTGNEQFF
-,-,TRBV19,TRBJ2-1,TGTGCCAGTAGTCCTAGGATTGAGCAGTTCTTC,CASSPRIEQFF
-,TRBD2,TRBV14,TRBJ2-1,TGTGCCAGCAGCCAAGATTATTCCAGCGGGAGGGGGGTCCCCTGGGAGCAGTTCTTC,CASSQDYSSGRGVPWEQFF
many,-,TRBV10-3,TRBJ2-7,TGTGCCATCGCAGAAACACCCTCCCACGAGCAGTACTTC,CAIAETPSHEQYF
few,-,TRBV6-5,TRBJ2-7,TGTGCCAGCAGTTACTCGATATCTGCAGGGTCAAATCCCTACGAGCAGTACTTC,CASSYSISAGSNPYEQYF
-,TRBD1,TRBV5-1,TRBJ2-1,TGCGCCAGCAGCTTGGACCAGGGGGCCGTCTACAATGAGCAGTTCTTC,CASSLDQGAVYNEQFF
-,-,TRBV14,TRBJ2-3,TGTGCCAGCAGCCAAGGAAGAAGGTTCACAGATACGCAGTATTTT,CASSQGRRFTDTQYF
many,TRBD2,TRBV9,TRBJ2-2,TGTGCCAGCACGGGGGGAAGGACCGGGGAGCTGTTTTTT,CASTGGRTGELFF
many,-,TRBV20-1,TRBJ2-7,TGCAGTGCAAGTGTTCGAGGGGGAGGGCCCACCTACGAGCAGTACTTC,CSASVRGGGPTYEQYF
-,-,TRBV30,TRBJ2-7,TGTGCCTGGAGTCCCACCCCTTACGAGCAGTACTTC,CAWSPTPYEQYF
-,-,TRBV3-1,TRBJ2-1,TGTGCCAGCAGCCAAGGTGCCTCCCTAGGAGTCTATGAGCAGTTCTTC,CASSQGASLGVYEQFF
many,TRBD2,TRBV4-2,TRBJ2-1,TGTGCCAGCAGCCAAGATCAGACTAGCGGAGCCTACAATGAGCAGTTCTTC,CASSQDQTSGAYNEQFF
many,-,TRBV29-1,TRBJ1-1,TGCAGCGTTCACGGGGGGACTGAAGCTTTCTTT,CSVHGGTEAFF
many,-,TRBV20-1,TRBJ2-4,TGCAGTGCTAGAGGACTAGCCAAAAACATTCAGTACTTC,CSARGLAKNIQYF
few,-,TRBV7-9,TRBJ2-7,TGTGCCAGCAGCGTGACTAGGTACGAGCAGTACTTC,CASSVTRYEQYF
many,-,TRBV6-5,TRBJ1-5,TGTGCCAGTACCCTTGGGCCAGGGCATGATCGGCCCCAGCATTTT,CASTLGPGHDRPQHF
few,-,TRBV7-2,TRBJ2-1,TGTGCCAGCAGCCAACAGTGGGGGTCCTACAATGAGCAGTTCTTC,CASSQQWGSYNEQFF
-,-,TRBV9,TRBJ2-7,TGTGCCAGCAGCGTAGGTGACGGACTCCCCTACGAGCAGTACTTC,CASSVGDGLPYEQYF
few,TRBD2,TRBV28,TRBJ2-3,TGTGCCAGCAGTTTAACTAGCGGGATTACGGGTACGCAGTATTTT,CASSLTSGITGTQYF
few,-,TRBV12-3/TRBV12-4,TRBJ1-2,TGTGCCAGCAGCTCCCGAGGACTGGGCTACACCTTC,CASSSRGLGYTF
-,-,TRBV20-1,TRBJ1-2,TGCAGTGCTAGACAGGGGAGCTATGGCTACACCTTC,CSARQGSYGYTF
many,-,TRBV28,TRBJ2-1,TGTGCCAGCAAAGGGGGGGGTTACAATGAGCAGTTCTTC,CASKGGGYNEQFF
many,-,TRBV7-9,TRBJ1-2,TGTGCCAGCAGCCTTACAGACTCTGGCTACACCTTC,CASSLTDSGYTF
-,TRBD2,TRBV12-3/TRBV12-4,TRBJ2-3,TGTGCCAGCAGTCATAGGACTAGCGGCACAGATACGCAGTATTTT,CASSHRTSGTDTQYF
many,TRBD1,TRBV10-2,TRBJ2-4,TGCGCCAGCAGGGGGGACAGGGAAAACATTCAGTACTTC,CASRGDRENIQYF
many,-,TRBV6-2/TRBV6-3,TRBJ2-1,TGTGCCAGCTCGCGAACGGGTGAGCAGTTCTTC,CASSRTGEQFF
few,-,TRBV21-1,TRBJ2-3,TGTGCCAGCAGCAAAGCCCCGAGGACAAGCACAGATACGCAGTATTTT,CASSKAPRTSTDTQYF
few,-,TRBV12-3/TRBV12-4,TRBJ1-2,TGTGCCAGCAGGCTAGGGGCAGGGACTGGCTACACCTTC,CASRLGAGTGYTF
many,TRBD2,TRBV28,TRBJ2-1,TGTGCCAGCAGTTTGGGGGGGGGTCTAAGCTCCTACAATGAGCAGTTCTTC,CASSLGGGLSSYNEQFF
-,-,TRBV3-1,TRBJ1-1,TGTGCCAGCAGCCTCTTGGGCAGGGAGACCACTGAAGCTTTCTTT,CASSLLGRETTEAFF
-,-,TRBV20-1,TRBJ2-7,TGCAGTGCTAGAGACGCCAGGGATCACGAGCAGTACTTC,CSARDARDHEQYF
few,TRBD2,TRBV7-3,TRBJ2-2,TGTGCCAGCAGCACCCCGGGACTAGCGGGAGCCGGGGAGCTGTTTTTT,CASSTPGLAGAGELFF
once,TRBD2,TRBV30,TRBJ2-5,TGTGCCTGGAGTGTAGCGGGAGTATCTCAAGAGACCCAGTACTTC,CAWSVAGVSQETQYF
-,TRBD2,TRBV9,TRBJ2-7,TGTGCCAGCAGCGTAGGGCTAGCGGGAGGGCCTCAGGAGCAGTACTTC,CASSVGLAGGPQEQYF
few,-,TRBV29-1,TRBJ2-7,TGCAGCGTTGAAATGGCAGCCTACGAGCAGTACTTC,CSVEMAAYEQYF
-,TRBD2,TRBV10-3,TRBJ2-1,TGTGCCATCCCAGCGGGAGCCGGCAATGAGCAGTTCTTC,CAIPAGAGNEQFF
few,TRBD2,TRBV7-9,TRBJ2-7,TGTGCCAGCAGCCAAGCGGGAGGGCCGGACGAGCAGTACTTC,CASSQAGGPDEQYF
few,-,TRBV7-2,TRBJ2-2,TGTGCCAGCAGCTTACAGGGATTGGGGGAGCTGTTTTTT,CASSLQGLGELFF
many,-,TRBV29-1,TRBJ2-5,TGCAGCGTTGAAGAAGGAGGGGGCGAGACCCAGTACTTC,CSVEEGGGETQYF
few,-,TRBV29-1,TRBJ2-6,TGCAGCGTCCCATCTGTAGGGGGGACTACGAAATCTGGGGCCAACGTCCTGACTTTC,CSVPSVGGTTKSGANVLTF
-,-,TRBV29-1,TRBJ1-5,TGCAGCGCTGGAACAGATCAGCCCCAGCATTTT,CSAGTDQPQHF
-,TRBD1,TRBV5-1,TRBJ1-1,TGCGCCAGCAGCTTGGGGGACAGGTACACTGAAGCTTTCTTT,CASSLGDRYTEAFF
few,-,TRBV30,TRBJ2-3,TGTGCCTGGGGCGAAGTGAGGGGAGATACGCAGTATTTT,CAWGEVRGDTQYF
-,-,TRBV10-3,TRBJ1-2,TGTGCCATCAGTGAGTCAGGGATTGGGGACTATGGCTACACCTTC,CAISESGIGDYGYTF
-,TRBD1,TRBV30,TRBJ1-1,TGTGCCTGGTCAGGGGGGAGGACTGAAGCTTTCTTT,CAWSGGRTEAFF
few,-,TRBV4-2,TRBJ2-2,TGTGCCAGCAGCTCCGAGGAGGGCGGTGCCACCGGGGAGCTGTTTTTT,CASSSEEGGATGELFF
-,-,TRBV7-2,TRBJ2-1,TGTGCCAGCAGCTCCGGGGTGAACGCCTACAATGAGCAGTTCTTC,CASSSGVNAYNEQFF
-,-,TRBV12-3/TRBV12-4,TRBJ2-3,TGTGCCAGCAGTCCCGGGCCAAGTATCTCCTCAGATACGCAGTATTTT,CASSPGPSISSDTQYF
few,-,TRBV7-3,TRBJ1-2,TGTGCCAGCAGCTTAACTGGCAGGGGTGACTATGGCTACACCTTC,CASSLTGRGDYGYTF
few,-,TRBV6-5,TRBJ2-1,TGTGCCAGCAGTTACCTCGGGACTGGTTCCTACAATGAGCAGTTCTTC,CASSYLGTGSYNEQFF
-,TRBD2,TRBV20-1,TRBJ2-3,TGCAGTGCCCCCGGGACTAGCGGGAGCCACGGTACGCAGTATTTT,CSAPGTSGSHGTQYF
many,TRBD2,TRBV6-5,TRBJ2-1,TGTGCCAGCAGGACCTCGAGCGGGAGCGCCTACAATGAGCAGTTCTTC,CASRTSSGSAYNEQFF
medium-sized,-,TRBV6-2/TRBV6-3,TRBJ2-1,TGTGCCAGCAGTTACCCGGGGAATGAGCAGTTCTTC,CASSYPGNEQFF
-,-,TRBV20-1,TRBJ1-6,TGCAGTGCTAGAGATTTCCCCGGAAGGACCCACTTT,CSARDFPGRTHF
few,-,TRBV10-3,TRBJ2-5,TGTGCCATCAGCCAGGACTGGGCGTCGGAGACCCAGTACTTC,CAISQDWASETQYF